This T cell receptor (beta chain) was identified during a study of T cells after yellow fever vaccination. Study results and limitations: Subsequent booster samples again held most clones from primary vaccination (96% CD4, about 86% CD8). The bulk population could contribute abundant contaminating clonotypes to FACS-sorted repertoires.

Researchers made TCR cDNA using 5'RACE template switching, and this step added a universal primer site and UMIs. TCRdb re-analysed the 5' RACE reads in MiXCR, keeping a single row per CDR3 protein. The sample comprises about 360,000 distinct CDR3 sequences, 6.2% of which are singletons, and approximately 16% rests with the top ten. This clonotype was counted a few times. Its cognate antigen is unknown. Germline V lookup: CDR1 SGHDT, CDR2 YYEEEE. After removal of 7 bases from V and 7 bases from J, the junction contained 11 bases not matched to a gene. There are 14 residues in the CDR3. The sequence derives from a man under 40 who received the YFV17D yellow fever vaccine. The chain has TRBV5-6 and TRBJ1-1, with TRBD1 matching 9 bases. Source: PBMCs, taken 5 days after the yellow fever booster vaccination. CDR3 nucleotides: TGTGCCAGCGGTCAACAGGGGGCCGGGATTGAAGCTTTCTTT. Its translation: CASGQQGAGIEAFF.